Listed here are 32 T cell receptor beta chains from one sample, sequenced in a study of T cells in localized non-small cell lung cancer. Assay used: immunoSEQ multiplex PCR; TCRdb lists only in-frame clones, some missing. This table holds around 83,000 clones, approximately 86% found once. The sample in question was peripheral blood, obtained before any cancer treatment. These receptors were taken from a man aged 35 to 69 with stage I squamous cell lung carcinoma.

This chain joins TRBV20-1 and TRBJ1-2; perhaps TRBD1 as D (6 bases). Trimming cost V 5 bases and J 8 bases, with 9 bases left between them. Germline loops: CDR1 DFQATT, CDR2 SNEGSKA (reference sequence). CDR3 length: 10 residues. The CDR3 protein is CSAWGAGYTF. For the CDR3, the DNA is TGCAGTGCTTGGGGGGCCGGCTACACCTTC.

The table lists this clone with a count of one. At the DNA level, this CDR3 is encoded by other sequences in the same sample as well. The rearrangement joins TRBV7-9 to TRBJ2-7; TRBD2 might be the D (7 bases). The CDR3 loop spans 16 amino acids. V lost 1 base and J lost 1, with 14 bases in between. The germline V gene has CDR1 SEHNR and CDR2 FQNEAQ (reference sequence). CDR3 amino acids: CASSLGGGGPSYEQYF. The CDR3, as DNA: TGTGCCAGCAGCTTAGGGGGCGGGGGCCCTTCCTACGAGCAGTACTTC.

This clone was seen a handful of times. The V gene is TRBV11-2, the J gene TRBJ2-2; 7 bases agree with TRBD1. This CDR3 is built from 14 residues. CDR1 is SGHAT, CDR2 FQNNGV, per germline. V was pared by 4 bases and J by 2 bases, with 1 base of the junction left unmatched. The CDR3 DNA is TGTGCCAGCAGCTGGGACAGAAACACCGGGGAGCTGTTTTTT. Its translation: CASSWDRNTGELFF.

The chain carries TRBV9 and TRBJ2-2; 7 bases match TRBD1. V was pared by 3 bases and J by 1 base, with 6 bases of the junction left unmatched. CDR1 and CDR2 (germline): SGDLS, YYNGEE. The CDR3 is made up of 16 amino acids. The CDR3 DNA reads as TGTGCCAGCAGCGCCCGACAGGGATTGAACACCGGGGAGCTGTTTTTT. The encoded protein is CASSARQGLNTGELFF.

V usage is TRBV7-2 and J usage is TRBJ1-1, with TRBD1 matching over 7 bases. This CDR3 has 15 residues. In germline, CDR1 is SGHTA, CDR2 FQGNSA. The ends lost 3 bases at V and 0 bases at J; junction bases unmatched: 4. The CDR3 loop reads CASSFYRGMNTEAFF. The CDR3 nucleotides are TGTGCCAGCAGCTTTTACAGGGGCATGAACACTGAAGCTTTCTTT.

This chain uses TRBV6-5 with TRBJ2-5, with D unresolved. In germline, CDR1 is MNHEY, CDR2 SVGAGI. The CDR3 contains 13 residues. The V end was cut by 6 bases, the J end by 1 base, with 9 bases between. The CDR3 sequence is CASRPTFQETQYF. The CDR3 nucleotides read TGTGCCAGCAGGCCGACATTCCAAGAGACCCAGTACTTC.

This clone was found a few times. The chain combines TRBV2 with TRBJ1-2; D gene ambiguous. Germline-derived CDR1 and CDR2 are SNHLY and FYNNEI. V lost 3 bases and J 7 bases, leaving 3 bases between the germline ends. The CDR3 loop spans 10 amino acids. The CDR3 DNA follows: TGTGCCAGCAGTGATTTTGGCTACACCTTC. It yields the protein CASSDFGYTF. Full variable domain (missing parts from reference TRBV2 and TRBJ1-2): EPEVTQTPSHQVTQMGQEVILRCVPISNHLYFYWYRQILGQKVEFLVSFYNNEISEKSEIFDDQFSVERPDGSNFTLKIRSTKLEDSAMYFCASSDFGYTFGSGTRLTVV.

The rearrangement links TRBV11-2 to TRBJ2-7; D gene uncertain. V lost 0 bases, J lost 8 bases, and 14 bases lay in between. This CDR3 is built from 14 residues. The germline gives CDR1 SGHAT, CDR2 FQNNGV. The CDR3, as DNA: TGTGCCAGCAGCTTAGAATTATCCTCACCTCAGCAGTACTTC. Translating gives CASSLELSSPQQYF.

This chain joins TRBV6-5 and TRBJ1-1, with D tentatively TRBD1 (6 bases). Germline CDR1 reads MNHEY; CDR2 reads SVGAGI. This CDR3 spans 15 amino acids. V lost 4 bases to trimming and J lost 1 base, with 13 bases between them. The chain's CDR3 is CASSWSAGENTEAFF. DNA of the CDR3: TGTGCCAGCAGTTGGTCGGCAGGGGAGAACACTGAAGCTTTCTTT.

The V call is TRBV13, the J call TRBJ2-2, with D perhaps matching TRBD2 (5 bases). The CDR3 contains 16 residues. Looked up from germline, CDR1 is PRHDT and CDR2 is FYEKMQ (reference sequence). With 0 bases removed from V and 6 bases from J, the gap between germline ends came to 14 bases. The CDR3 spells CASSLGLPGLSGELFF. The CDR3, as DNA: TGTGCCAGCAGCTTAGGACTACCGGGGTTATCCGGGGAGCTGTTTTTT.

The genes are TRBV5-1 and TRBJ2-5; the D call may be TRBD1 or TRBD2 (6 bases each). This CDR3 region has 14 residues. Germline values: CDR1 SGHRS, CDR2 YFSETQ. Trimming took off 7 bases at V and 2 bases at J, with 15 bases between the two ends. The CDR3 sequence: CASSRGDTQETQYF. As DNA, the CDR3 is TGCGCCAGCTCGAGGGGGGACACTCAAGAGACCCAGTACTTC.

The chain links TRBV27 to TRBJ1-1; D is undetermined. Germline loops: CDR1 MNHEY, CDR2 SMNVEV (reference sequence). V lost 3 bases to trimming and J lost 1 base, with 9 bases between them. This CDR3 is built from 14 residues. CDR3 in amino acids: CASSFRPANTEAFF. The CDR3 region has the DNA TGTGCCAGCAGTTTTCGGCCGGCGAACACTGAAGCTTTCTTT.

The CDR3 sequence is CASSYSGQGNTEAFF. The CDR3 nucleotides are TGTGCCAGCAGTTACTCTGGACAGGGAAACACTGAAGCTTTCTTT. The V and J genes are TRBV6-6 and TRBJ1-1, with TRBD1 identical over 8 bases. With 0 bases clipped from V and 2 bases from J, the junction kept 2 bases outside the gene matches. CDR1 and CDR2 (germline): MNHNY, SVGAGI (reference sequence). This CDR3 contains 15 residues.

CDR3 nucleotide sequence: TGCGCCAGCAGCCAAGATCCCCGGGGCGAAGAGACCCAGTACTTC. Translation gives CASSQDPRGEETQYF. The rearrangement links TRBV4-3 to TRBJ2-5; D possibly uses TRBD1 or TRBD2 (5 bases each). The CDR3 loop spans 15 amino acids. The germline V gene has CDR1 LGHNA and CDR2 YSLEER. V lost 0 bases and J 3 bases, leaving 11 bases between the germline ends.

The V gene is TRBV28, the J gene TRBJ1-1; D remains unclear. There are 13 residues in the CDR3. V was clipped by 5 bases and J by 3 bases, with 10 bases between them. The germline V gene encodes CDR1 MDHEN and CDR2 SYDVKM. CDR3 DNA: TGTGCCAGCAGTCTTGACCGTTACACTGAAGCTTTCTTT. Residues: CASSLDRYTEAFF.

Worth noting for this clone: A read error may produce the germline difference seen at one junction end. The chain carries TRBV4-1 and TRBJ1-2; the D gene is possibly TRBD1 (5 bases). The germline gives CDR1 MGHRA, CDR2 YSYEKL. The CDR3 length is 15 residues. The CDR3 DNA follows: TGCACCAGCAGCCTCTGGGTGACAGCTAACTATGGCTACACCTTC. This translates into CTSSLWVTANYGYTF.

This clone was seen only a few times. CDR3 DNA sequence: TGTGCCAGCAGCCTTAACAGGGTCTACGAGCAGTACTTC. Translating gives CASSLNRVYEQYF. The chain combines TRBV7-8 with TRBJ2-7; possibly TRBD1 for D (6 bases). V was cut by 5 bases and J by 3 bases, with 11 bases left in between. Germline CDR1 reads SGHVS; CDR2 reads FQNEAQ. The CDR3 is 13 amino acids.

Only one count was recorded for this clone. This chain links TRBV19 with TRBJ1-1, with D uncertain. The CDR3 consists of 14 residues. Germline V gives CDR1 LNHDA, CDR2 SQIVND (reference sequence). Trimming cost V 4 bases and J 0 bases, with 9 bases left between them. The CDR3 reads CASSRSRLNTEAFF. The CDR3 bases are TGTGCCAGTAGTAGGTCCAGGCTGAACACTGAAGCTTTCTTT.

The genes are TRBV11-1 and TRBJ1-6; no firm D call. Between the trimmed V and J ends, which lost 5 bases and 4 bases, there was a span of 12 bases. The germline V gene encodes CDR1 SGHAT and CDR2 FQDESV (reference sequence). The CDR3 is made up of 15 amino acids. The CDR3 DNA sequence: TGTGCCAGCAGCCAGAGCCGGGGTTATAATTCACCCCTCCACTTT. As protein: CASSQSRGYNSPLHF.

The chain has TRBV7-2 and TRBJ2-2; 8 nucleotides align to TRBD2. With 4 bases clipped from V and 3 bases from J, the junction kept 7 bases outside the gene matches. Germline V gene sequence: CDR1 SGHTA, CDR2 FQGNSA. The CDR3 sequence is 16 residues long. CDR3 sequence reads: CASSSEAGVYTGELFF. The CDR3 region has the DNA TGTGCCAGCAGCTCGGAAGCGGGGGTCTACACCGGGGAGCTGTTTTTT.

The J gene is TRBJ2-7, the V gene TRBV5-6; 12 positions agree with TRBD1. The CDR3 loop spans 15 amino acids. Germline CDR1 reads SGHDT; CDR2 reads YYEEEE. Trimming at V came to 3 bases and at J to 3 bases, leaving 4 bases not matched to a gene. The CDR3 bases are TGTGCCAGCAGCTCCGGGACAGGGGGCGGCTACGAGCAGTACTTC. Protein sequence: CASSSGTGGGYEQYF.

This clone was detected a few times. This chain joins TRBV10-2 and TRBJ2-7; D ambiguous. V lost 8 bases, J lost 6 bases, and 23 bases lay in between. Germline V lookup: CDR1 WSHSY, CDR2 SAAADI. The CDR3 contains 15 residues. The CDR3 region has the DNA TGCGCCAGCTCTTTTCTGGGAACGGCCGCCCCCGAGCAGTACTTC. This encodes CASSFLGTAAPEQYF.

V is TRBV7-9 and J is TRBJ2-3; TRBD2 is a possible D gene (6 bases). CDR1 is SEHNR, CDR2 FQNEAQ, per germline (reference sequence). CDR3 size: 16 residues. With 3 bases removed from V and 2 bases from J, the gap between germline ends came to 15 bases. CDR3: CASSFGGGLYTDTQYF. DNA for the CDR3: TGTGCCAGCAGCTTTGGGGGAGGACTCTACACAGATACGCAGTATTTT.

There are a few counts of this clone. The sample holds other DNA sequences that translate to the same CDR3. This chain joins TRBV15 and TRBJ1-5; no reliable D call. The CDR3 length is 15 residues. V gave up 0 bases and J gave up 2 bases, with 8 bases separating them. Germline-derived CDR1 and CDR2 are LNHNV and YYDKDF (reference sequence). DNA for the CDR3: TGTGCCACCAGCAGAGATCCCGGCGGCAATCAGCCCCAGCATTTT. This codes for CATSRDPGGNQPQHF.

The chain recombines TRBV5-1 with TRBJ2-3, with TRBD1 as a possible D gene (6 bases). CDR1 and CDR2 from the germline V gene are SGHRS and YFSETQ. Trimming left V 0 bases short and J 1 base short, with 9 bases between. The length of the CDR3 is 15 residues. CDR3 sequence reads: CASSLGGPGTDTQYF. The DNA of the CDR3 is TGCGCCAGCAGCTTGGGGGGGCCGGGCACAGATACGCAGTATTTT.

The CDR3 protein is CASSPEPGQENEQFF. CDR3 coding DNA: TGTGCCAGCAGCCCAGAACCGGGACAGGAAAATGAGCAGTTCTTC. This chain uses TRBV7-3 with TRBJ2-1, with 8 bases lining up with TRBD1. This CDR3 is built from 15 residues. V shed 5 bases, J shed 7 bases, and the junction held 10 bases outside the gene matches. Germline CDR1 reads SGHTA; CDR2 reads FQGTGA.

CDR3 sequence (DNA): TGTGCCAGTGACCCAGGGGACACCGGGGAGCTGTTTTTT. Translation gives CASDPGDTGELFF. The V gene is TRBV19, the J gene TRBJ2-2; TRBD1 might be the D (6 bases). The CDR3 consists of 13 residues. Germline CDR1 and CDR2: LNHDA and SQIVND (reference sequence). V lost 8 bases, J lost 3 bases, and 10 bases lay in between.

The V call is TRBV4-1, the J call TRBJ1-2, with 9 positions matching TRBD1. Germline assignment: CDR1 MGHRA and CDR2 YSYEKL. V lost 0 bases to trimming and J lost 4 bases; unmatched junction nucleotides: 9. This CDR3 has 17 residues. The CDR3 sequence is CASSQDGLGQGRYGYTF. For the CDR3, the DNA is TGCGCCAGCAGCCAAGATGGGTTGGGACAGGGCCGCTATGGCTACACCTTC.

The CDR3 here is CASSLAHRSGANVLTF. DNA for the CDR3: TGTGCCAGCAGCTTAGCTCATCGCTCTGGGGCCAACGTCCTGACTTTC. The chain carries TRBV7-9 and TRBJ2-6; D remains unclear. The CDR3 runs to 16 residues. The germline gives CDR1 SEHNR, CDR2 FQNEAQ (reference sequence). V was trimmed by 0 bases and J by 0 bases, leaving 6 bases between them.

CDR3 coding DNA: TGTGCCAGCAGCTTAGCGCTAGGACACTTGAACACCGGGGAGCTGTTTTTT. It is translated as CASSLALGHLNTGELFF. V gene TRBV7-9 combines with J gene TRBJ2-2, with a weak D call TRBD1 (5 bases). The CDR3 runs to 17 residues. Germline assignment: CDR1 SEHNR and CDR2 FQNEAQ (reference sequence). V gave up 0 bases and J gave up 1 base, with 12 bases separating them.

CDR3 sequence (DNA): TGTGCCAGTAGCACCCATGGGGACAGACCTAACTATGGCTACACCTTC. Protein sequence: CASSTHGDRPNYGYTF. This rearrangement joins TRBV19 to TRBJ1-2; 7 bases are a match to TRBD1. Germline assignment: CDR1 LNHDA and CDR2 SQIVND (reference sequence). The CDR3 totals 16 residues. V trimming: 6 bases; J trimming: 0 bases; junction bases outside the gene matches: 10.

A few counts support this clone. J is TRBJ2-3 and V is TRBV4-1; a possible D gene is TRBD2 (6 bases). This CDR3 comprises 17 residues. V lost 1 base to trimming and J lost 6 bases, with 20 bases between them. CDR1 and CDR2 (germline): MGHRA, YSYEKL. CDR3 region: CASSQGVFGIREDTQYF. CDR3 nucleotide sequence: TGCGCCAGCAGCCAAGGAGTTTTCGGGATTCGGGAGGATACGCAGTATTTT.